One and the same sample provided the 17 T cell receptor beta chains below, sequenced in a study of Tregs in tolerant kidney transplant recipients. Clones were sequenced by immunoSEQ multiplex PCR, and TCRdb holds only the in-frame ones, with some missing. The table lists approximately 90,000 clones, 80% to 95% of them singletons. Related graft donors supplied nonmyeloablative bone marrow transplants, and mixed chimerism was transient. The sequenced sample was CD4+ T cells from blood (PBMCs), obtained 12 months after the transplant. Receptor source: a human patient who received a combined kidney and bone marrow transplant. T cells may partly derive from the graft donor.

The chain couples TRBV6-4 to TRBJ2-1; D remains ambiguous. This CDR3 contains 13 residues. Germline V gives CDR1 MRHNA, CDR2 SNTAGT. The V gene lost 5 bases and the J gene lost 4 bases, with 9 bases spanning the gap. This CDR3 is CASSRSTYNEQFF. In nucleotides, the CDR3 is TGTGCCAGCAGTCGGTCAACTTACAATGAGCAGTTCTTC.

The chain is built from TRBV23-1 and TRBJ2-1; the D gene is possibly TRBD1 (5 bases). TRBV23-1 is noted as an ORF with a role that remains uncertain. This CDR3 has 15 residues. V dropped 0 bases and J dropped 2 bases, with 8 bases sitting between them. CDR3 sequence (DNA): TGCGCCAGCAGTCAATCGGTAGGGGCCTACAATGAGCAGTTCTTC. This translates into CASSQSVGAYNEQFF.

The V call is TRBV14, the J call TRBJ2-1, with D possibly being TRBD2 (6 bases). The CDR3 runs to 13 residues. CDR1 is SGHDN, CDR2 FVKESK, per germline. V dropped 0 bases and J dropped 8 bases, with 8 bases sitting between them. DNA for the CDR3: TGTGCCAGCAGCCAAGATCGGAGGGATGAGCAGTTCTTC. As protein: CASSQDRRDEQFF.

This chain uses TRBV6-5 with TRBJ1-5, with 8 bases fitting TRBD1. The trim removed 6 bases at V and 2 bases at J, leaving 6 bases unmatched. The CDR3 spans 15 residues. Germline CDR1 is MNHEY and CDR2 is SVGAGI. Here the CDR3 DNA reads TGTGCCAGCAGAGCGGACAGGGAGGGCAATCAGCCCCAGCATTTT. This codes for CASRADREGNQPQHF.

This chain uses TRBV5-1 with TRBJ1-1; D possibly corresponds to TRBD1 (5 bases). Germline CDR1 SGHRS, CDR2 YFSETQ. Trimming shortened V by 5 bases and J by 5 bases, and 22 bases separated the two germline ends. The CDR3 totals 16 residues. The CDR3 coding sequence is TGCGCCAGCAGTTCGGAGGGGACCTTGTGGGGGACTGAAGCTTTCTTT. Protein product: CASSSEGTLWGTEAFF.

The chain has TRBV19 and TRBJ2-1; TRBD2 aligns across 13 bases. The CDR3 is 19 residues long. From germline, CDR1 is LNHDA and CDR2 SQIVND (reference sequence). V was clipped by 1 base and J by 0 bases; unmatched bases: 6. CDR3 nucleotide sequence: TGTGCCAGTAGTATAGCGAGGTGGACTAGCGGGAGCTCCTACAATGAGCAGTTCTTC. It specifies CASSIARWTSGSSYNEQFF.

The V gene is TRBV20-1, the J gene TRBJ2-1, with unresolved D. In germline, CDR1 is DFQATT, CDR2 SNEGSKA (reference sequence). The V gene lost 6 bases and the J gene lost 4 bases, with 7 bases spanning the gap. This CDR3 has 11 amino acids. The CDR3 reads CSAPFYNEQFF. DNA for the CDR3: TGCAGTGCCCCCTTTTACAATGAGCAGTTCTTC.

The chain employs TRBV7-8 and TRBJ1-2; no definite D call. Trimming shortened V by 1 base and J by 5 bases, and 8 bases separated the two germline ends. The CDR3 is 13 residues long. Per the germline V gene, CDR1 is SGHVS and CDR2 is FQNEAQ. The CDR3 loop is CASSLVQQYGYTF. Written as DNA, the CDR3 is TGTGCCAGCAGCTTAGTTCAACAATATGGCTACACCTTC.

The V gene is TRBV19, the J gene TRBJ1-6; D unclear. Deletions cut 7 bases from V and 4 bases from J, with 5 bases between. This CDR3 is 12 amino acids long. Per the germline V gene, CDR1 is LNHDA and CDR2 is SQIVND (reference sequence). The CDR3 DNA reads TGTGCCAGTACGGGGTATAATTCACCCCTCCACTTT. Protein product: CASTGYNSPLHF. The full variable domain, with the rest looked up from reference TRBV19 and TRBJ1-6, is DGGITQSPKYLFRKEGQNVTLSCEQNLNHDAMYWYRQDPGQGLRLIYYSQIVNDFQKGDIAEGYSVSREKKESFPLTVTSAQKNPTAFYLCASTGYNSPLHFGNGTRLTVT.

The genes are TRBV30 and TRBJ1-2; D is uncertain. V lost 1 base and J 2 bases, leaving 8 bases between the germline ends. Germline V gene sequence: CDR1 GTSNPN, CDR2 SVGIG (reference sequence). The CDR3 loop spans 13 amino acids. The CDR3 coding sequence is TGTGCCTGGAGTGCCCAGGAAAACTATGGCTACACCTTC. As protein: CAWSAQENYGYTF.

This chain connects TRBV2 to TRBJ2-3, with TRBD1 matching 9 bases. V was pared by 8 bases and J by 3 bases, with 6 bases of the junction left unmatched. CDR1 and CDR2 (germline): SNHLY, FYNNEI. This CDR3 spans 14 amino acids. CDR3 coding DNA: TGTGCCAGCGGAATACAGGGGGCTACAGATACGCAGTATTTT. Translation: CASGIQGATDTQYF.

The sample holds a few counts of this clone. The genes are TRBV7-3 and TRBJ1-1; possibly TRBD1 for D (5 bases). V was clipped by 1 base and J by 0 bases, with 12 bases between them. This CDR3 is 16 amino acids long. The germline V gene has CDR1 SGHTA and CDR2 FQGTGA. The CDR3 coding sequence is TGTGCCAGCAGCTTAAACCCCGGGGGACTGAACACTGAAGCTTTCTTT. Protein product: CASSLNPGGLNTEAFF.

This clone was counted between two and nine times. This chain joins TRBV18 and TRBJ1-1; TRBD1 is a possible D gene (5 bases). Per the germline V gene, CDR1 is KGHSH and CDR2 is LQKENI. V lost 5 bases to trimming and J lost 5 bases, with 15 bases between them. The CDR3 is made up of 14 amino acids. CDR3 DNA: TGTGCCAGCTCAGCCGGGGGAGGGTATACTGAAGCTTTCTTT. Translating gives CASSAGGGYTEAFF. Drawing the rest from reference TRBV18 and TRBJ1-1, the complete variable domain is NAGVMQNPRHLVRRRGQEARLRCSPMKGHSHVYWYRQLPEEGLKFMVYLQKENIIDESGMPKERFSAEFPKEGPSILRIQQVVRGDSAAYFCASSAGGGYTEAFFGQGTRLTVV.

The V call is TRBV5-6, the J call TRBJ1-2; 11 positions match TRBD1. V shed 0 bases and J 7 bases; nucleotides not matched to a gene: 2. The CDR3 runs 14 residues. Germline V gives CDR1 SGHDT, CDR2 YYEEEE. The CDR3 sequence: CASSLGTGGFGYTF. In DNA form, the CDR3 reads TGTGCCAGCAGCTTGGGGACAGGGGGCTTTGGCTACACCTTC.

The chain recombines TRBV7-2 with TRBJ2-2; a weak D match, TRBD1 (6 bases). The CDR3 is 15 residues long. Deletions cut 2 bases from V and 2 bases from J, with 9 bases between. Looked up from germline, CDR1 is SGHTA and CDR2 is FQGNSA. This CDR3 is CASSLTGPNTGELFF. The CDR3 region has the DNA TGTGCCAGCAGCTTAACAGGGCCTAACACCGGGGAGCTGTTTTTT.

This clone was observed once. This chain uses TRBV30 with TRBJ1-5; D remains ambiguous. The CDR3 loop spans 16 amino acids. V was cut by 0 bases and J by 6 bases, with 18 bases left in between. Germline loops: CDR1 GTSNPN, CDR2 SVGIG (reference sequence). The CDR3, as DNA: TGTGCCTGGAGTGTACGGGGAATTGAAGGCAGTCAGCCCCAGCATTTT. It translates to CAWSVRGIEGSQPQHF.

V is TRBV7-2 and J is TRBJ1-6; no clear D. In germline, CDR1 is SGHTA, CDR2 FQGNSA. This CDR3 region has 14 residues. Trimming shortened V by 2 bases and J by 7 bases, and 9 bases separated the two germline ends. The CDR3 is CASSLNSGNSPLHF. CDR3 nucleotide sequence: TGTGCCAGCAGCTTAAATTCGGGGAATTCACCCCTCCACTTT.